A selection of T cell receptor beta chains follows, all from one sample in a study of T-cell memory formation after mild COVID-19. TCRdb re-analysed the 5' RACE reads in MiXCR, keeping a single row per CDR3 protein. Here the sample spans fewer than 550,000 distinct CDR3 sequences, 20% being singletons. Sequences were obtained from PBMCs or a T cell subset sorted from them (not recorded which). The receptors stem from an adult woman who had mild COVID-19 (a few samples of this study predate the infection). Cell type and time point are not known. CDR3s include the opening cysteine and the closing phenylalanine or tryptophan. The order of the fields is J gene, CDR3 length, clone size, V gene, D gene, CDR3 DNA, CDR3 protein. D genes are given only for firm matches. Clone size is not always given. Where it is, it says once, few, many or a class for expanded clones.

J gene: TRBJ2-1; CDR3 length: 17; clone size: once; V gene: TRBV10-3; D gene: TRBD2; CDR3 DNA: TGTGCCATCAGTGACTCTCCGGGACTAGCGGGAGTCAATGAGCAGTTCTTC; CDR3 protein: CAISDSPGLAGVNEQFF
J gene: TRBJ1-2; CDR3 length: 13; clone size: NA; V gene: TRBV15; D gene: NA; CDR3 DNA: TGTGCCACCAGCAGAGATCGTGGGGAGGGCTACACCTTC; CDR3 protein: CATSRDRGEGYTF
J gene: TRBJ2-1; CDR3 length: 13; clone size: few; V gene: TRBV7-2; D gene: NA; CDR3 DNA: TGTGCCAGCAGCTTGGGGCCCGCAAGTGAGCAGTTCTTC; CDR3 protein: CASSLGPASEQFF
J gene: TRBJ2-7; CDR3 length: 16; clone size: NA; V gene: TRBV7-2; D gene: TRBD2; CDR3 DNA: TGTGCCAGCAGCTTAGTGGGAGCGGGAGGTAACTACGAGCAGTACTTC; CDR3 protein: CASSLVGAGGNYEQYF
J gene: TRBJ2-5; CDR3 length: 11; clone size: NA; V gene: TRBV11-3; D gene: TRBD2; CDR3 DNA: TGTGCCACCCGGGGGGATGAGACCCAGTACTTC; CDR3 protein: CATRGDETQYF
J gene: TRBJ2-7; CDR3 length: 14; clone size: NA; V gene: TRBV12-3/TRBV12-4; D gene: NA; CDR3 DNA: TGTGCCAGCAGTTTAGACAGGGTTCAGGGCGAGCAGTACTTC; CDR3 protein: CASSLDRVQGEQYF
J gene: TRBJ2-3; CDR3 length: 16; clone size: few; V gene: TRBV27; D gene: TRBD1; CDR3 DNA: TGTGCCAGCAGTCGCCGACAGGGGCCCCTCCTCGGTACGCAGTATTTT; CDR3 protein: CASSRRQGPLLGTQYF
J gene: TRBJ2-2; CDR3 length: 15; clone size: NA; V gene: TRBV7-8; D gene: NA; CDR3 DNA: TGTGCCAGCACCGTCGACAGGATTGGGTTCGGGGAGCTGTTTTTT; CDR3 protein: CASTVDRIGFGELFF
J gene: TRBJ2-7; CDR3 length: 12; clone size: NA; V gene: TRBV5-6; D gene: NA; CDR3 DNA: TGTGCCAGCAGCTTGGCTATGAACGAGCAGTACTTC; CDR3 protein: CASSLAMNEQYF
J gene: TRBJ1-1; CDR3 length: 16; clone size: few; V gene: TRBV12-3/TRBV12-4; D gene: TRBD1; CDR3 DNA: TGTGCCAGCAGTCCTAGGACAGGCGGCTTGAACACTGAAGCTTTCTTT; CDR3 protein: CASSPRTGGLNTEAFF
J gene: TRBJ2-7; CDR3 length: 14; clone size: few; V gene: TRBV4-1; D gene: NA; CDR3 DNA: TGCGCCAGCAGCCACGACCAGGGCCCCTACGAGCAGTACTTC; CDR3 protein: CASSHDQGPYEQYF
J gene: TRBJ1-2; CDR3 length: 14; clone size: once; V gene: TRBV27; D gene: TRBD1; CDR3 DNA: TGTGCCAGCAGTTTCTGGAGGGGGCAGGGGGGCTACACCTTC; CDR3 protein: CASSFWRGQGGYTF
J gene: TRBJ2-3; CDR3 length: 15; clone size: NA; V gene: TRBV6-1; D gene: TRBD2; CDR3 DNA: TGTGCCAGCACCCGACTAGCGGGGGAACGAGATACGCAGTATTTT; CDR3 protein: CASTRLAGERDTQYF
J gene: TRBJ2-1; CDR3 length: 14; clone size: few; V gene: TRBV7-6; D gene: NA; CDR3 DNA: TGTGCCAGTTCGACCCTACAATCCTACAATGAGCAGTTCTTC; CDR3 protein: CASSTLQSYNEQFF
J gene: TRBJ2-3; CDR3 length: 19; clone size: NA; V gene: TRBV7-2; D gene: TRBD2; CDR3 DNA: TGTGCCAGCAGCTTAGGCCTAGGGACTAGCGGGATGGGCGCAGATACGCAGTATTTT; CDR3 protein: CASSLGLGTSGMGADTQYF
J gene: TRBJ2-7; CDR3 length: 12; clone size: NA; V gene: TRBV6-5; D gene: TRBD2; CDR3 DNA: TGTGCCAGCAGGACGGGGGGCTACGAGCAGTACTTC; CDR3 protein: CASRTGGYEQYF